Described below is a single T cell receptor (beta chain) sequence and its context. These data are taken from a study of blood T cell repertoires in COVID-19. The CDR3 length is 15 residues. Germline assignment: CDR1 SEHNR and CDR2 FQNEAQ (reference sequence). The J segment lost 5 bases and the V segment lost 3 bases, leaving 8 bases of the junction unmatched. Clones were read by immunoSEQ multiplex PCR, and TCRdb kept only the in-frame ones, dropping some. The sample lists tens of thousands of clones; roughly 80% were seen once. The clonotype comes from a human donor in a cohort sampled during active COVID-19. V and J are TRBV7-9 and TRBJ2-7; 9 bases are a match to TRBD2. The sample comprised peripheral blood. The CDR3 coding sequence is TGTGCCAGCAGCTTGAGCGGGGGGTTTACTGACGAGCAGTACTTC. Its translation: CASSLSGGFTDEQYF.